This entry lists 13 T cell receptor beta chains sequenced from one sample in a study of T cells in Graves' hyperthyroidism and ophthalmopathy (dated by TCRdb to between 2017 and 2020). Library prep was done by multiplex PCR. These reads were obtained on an Illumina HiSeq 2000. The TCR beta CDR3 regions were amplified from RNA transcripts. A first-round RT-PCR of the TCR CDR3 used the HTBI primer set with the Qiagen OneStep RT-PCR kit. TCRdb reanalyzed the raw reads on its own, using fastp at Q25 for trimming and MiXCR for clone calling, and kept in-frame beta chains. A single entry per CDR3 protein holds the most common genes and DNA from its merged rows. The sample table contains hundreds of thousands of distinct CDR3 sequences; only one count was recorded for around 15% of them. Together, the top ten hold around 9.6% of the sample. Material: blood. The origin of the receptors is a woman under 30 with Graves' hyperthyroidism.

The V gene is TRBV5-1, the J gene TRBJ2-5; 11 bases are shared with TRBD2. The germline V gene has CDR1 SGHRS and CDR2 YFSETQ. There are 15 residues in the CDR3. Trimming removed 4 bases from V and 4 bases from J; junction bases left unmatched: 6. CDR3 bases: TGCGCCAGCAGCCTGATAGCGGGAGGGAGAGAGACCCAGTACTTC. This sequence encodes CASSLIAGGRETQYF.

A few counts support this clonotype. A read error may be the cause here, since a much bigger clone is one base away. It is likely a read error, because the conserved phenylalanine at the end of the CDR3 is missing. This sequence joins TRBV28 and TRBJ2-7; the match to TRBD2 covers 7 bases. From germline, CDR1 is MDHEN and CDR2 SYDVKM. Germline trimming cut 5 bases from V and 0 bases from J; bases unmatched to any gene: 10. The CDR3 loop spans 16 amino acids. The CDR3 sequence: CASSPPGGTGSYEQYS. DNA for the CDR3: TGTGCCAGCAGTCCCCCGGGGGGTACAGGCTCCTACGAGCAGTACTCC.

There are a few counts of this clonotype. The rearrangement links TRBV28 to TRBJ2-7; D gene ambiguous. This CDR3 has 14 residues. Deletions cut 7 bases from V and 0 bases from J, with 13 bases between. CDR1 and CDR2 (germline): MDHEN, SYDVKM. The CDR3 spells CASTLTRVSYEQYF. The CDR3 DNA reads TGTGCCAGCACCCTGACAAGGGTCTCCTACGAGCAGTACTTC.

This clonotype was seen ten or more times. V usage is TRBV18 and J usage is TRBJ2-2; tentative D call: TRBD2 (7 bases). Germline lookup yields CDR1 KGHSH and CDR2 LQKENI. The CDR3 loop spans 17 amino acids. Trimming left V 3 bases short and J 6 bases short, with 20 bases between. CDR3 sequence: CASSPLTSGTFAGELFF. CDR3 coding DNA: TGTGCCAGCTCACCCCTGACGAGCGGGACATTCGCCGGGGAGCTGTTTTTT.

The rearrangement uses TRBV20-1 and TRBJ2-1; the match to TRBD2 covers 10 bases. The CDR3 spans 16 residues. Germline CDR1 is DFQATT and CDR2 is SNEGSKA (reference sequence). V was clipped by 0 bases and J by 7 bases; unmatched bases: 9. In DNA, the CDR3 is TGCAGTGCTAGAGATCTGCTAGCGGGAGATGGAAATGAGCAGTTCTTC. Translating it yields CSARDLLAGDGNEQFF.

This chain uses TRBV27 with TRBJ2-1, with 8 bases aligning to TRBD1. V lost 7 bases and J lost 5; bases outside the gene matches: 7. Germline CDR1 reads MNHEY; CDR2 reads SMNVEV (reference sequence). This CDR3 has 14 amino acids. In DNA form, the CDR3 reads TGTGCCAGCACCGAGCAGGGGGCCCACAATGAGCAGTTCTTC. Translating gives CASTEQGAHNEQFF.

The chain couples TRBV6-1 to TRBJ2-7; 7 nucleotides align to TRBD1. The CDR3 has 14 amino acids. V shed 7 bases and J 3 bases; nucleotides not matched to a gene: 9. CDR1 is MNHNS, CDR2 SASEGT, per germline. The CDR3 nucleotides read TGTGCCAGCACCTCGGACAGGCTAGGCTACGAGCAGTACTTC. Translated: CASTSDRLGYEQYF.

This clonotype has at least ten counts. The V gene is TRBV10-3, the J gene TRBJ2-1, with TRBD2 matching over 10 bases. V was clipped by 0 bases and J by 5 bases; unmatched bases: 10. Germline-derived CDR1 and CDR2 are ENHRY and SYGVKD. This CDR3 is built from 18 residues. CDR3 region: CAISESPPPLAGNNEQFF. The DNA of the CDR3 is TGTGCCATCAGTGAGTCCCCACCCCCACTAGCGGGAAACAATGAGCAGTTCTTC.

Comment on this clonotype: This may be a read error: a much more frequent sequence differs by one nucleotide. Likely a read error: the CDR3 ends without its conserved phenylalanine or tryptophan. The chain couples TRBV29-1 to TRBJ2-5, with D unclear. Germline assignment: CDR1 SQVTM and CDR2 ANQGSEA. V dropped 5 bases and J dropped 0 bases, with 13 bases sitting between them. The CDR3 loop spans 14 amino acids. The CDR3 region is CSVPDGGYQETQYY. The CDR3 nucleotides are TGCAGCGTTCCCGACGGTGGGTACCAAGAGACCCAGTACTAC.

This clonotype was seen only a few times. The rearrangement joins TRBV30 to TRBJ2-2, with D perhaps assigned TRBD1 or TRBD2 (8 bases each). Germline CDR1 GTSNPN, CDR2 SVGIG (reference sequence). The germline V and J ends were trimmed by 2 bases and 5 bases, with 21 bases remaining between them. CDR3 length: 17 residues. DNA of the CDR3: TGTGCCTGGAGTCCGGACAGGGTGGGACTAGGGACCGGGGAGCTGTTTTTT. It is translated as CAWSPDRVGLGTGELFF.

The chain recombines TRBV25-1 with TRBJ2-1; tentatively, D is TRBD1 (6 bases). In germline, CDR1 is MGHDK, CDR2 SYGVNS. Between the trimmed V and J ends, which lost 3 bases and 0 bases, there was a span of 15 bases. CDR3 length: 17 residues. CDR3 amino acids: CASSDIGDIGSYNEQFF. The CDR3 nucleotides read TGTGCCAGCAGTGATATAGGGGACATCGGCTCCTACAATGAGCAGTTCTTC.

This clonotype was counted a few times. The rearrangement uses TRBV3-1 and TRBJ2-1, with D unresolved. Germline CDR1 and CDR2: LGHDT and YNNKEL (reference sequence). This CDR3 region has 14 residues. V lost 0 bases to trimming and J lost 8 bases, with 11 bases between them. The CDR3 sequence is CASSQDAALDEQFF. The CDR3 DNA is TGTGCCAGCAGCCAAGATGCAGCGTTGGATGAGCAGTTCTTC.

Ten or more counts support this clonotype. The chain links TRBV18 to TRBJ2-5, with D possibly being TRBD2 (6 bases). Germline V gene data show CDR1 as KGHSH and CDR2 as LQKENI. The CDR3 runs 15 residues. The V and J ends lost 4 bases and 5 bases respectively, with 17 bases between them. The CDR3 nucleotides read TGTGCCAGCTCACGGCAGGGAGGAGCGGAGGAGACCCAGTACTTC. Its translation is CASSRQGGAEETQYF.